This TCR beta chain was recorded in a study of blood T cell repertoires in COVID-19 (dated by TCRdb to about 2020). Background on the whole study: The collaborator samples originated in the United States, Italy and Spain and spanned the acute and convalescent phases of COVID-19. Nearly every sample came with metadata listing a de-identified subject ID, COVID-19 status, age in years and sex. Subjects who had been exposed to COVID-19, were actively infected with it, or had recovered from it provided the deeply sampled blood TCRbeta repertoires that made up the dataset. Samples were obtained from the ongoing ImmuneRACE study (first 160 participants) and from over a thousand subjects provided by 6 global collaborators. The material from the prospective study consisted of cDNA or gDNA derived from T cells, B-cell-depleted T cells, or PBMCs. The repertoires were made available in a free public database intended to serve as a resource for research on the immune response to SARS-CoV-2. Where available, HLA class I and class II types were taken from metadata supplied by the sample provider and were not determined by assay-based typing.

The immunoSEQ Assay, a bias-controlled multiplex PCR, was used to amplify TCRbeta CDR3 regions from genomic DNA. The paper's processing steps were these. The number of nucleated cells in each sample was estimated by amplification of reference gene primers within the assay. To quantify the absolute abundance of each unique TCRbeta CDR3 rearrangement, sequence reads were collapsed and filtered. Productive Simpson clonality was computed per sample as the square root of Simpson's diversity index over productive rearrangements. The source is immuneACCESS, and TCRdb retained only in-frame sequences with V and J called. Part of the clones is not carried over; for the studies checked, unresolved V genes explain less than half of this, and the remainder is unexplained. Clone size and V and J calls were adopted from that table, with D and trimming inferred from the DNA. The sample records over 150,000 clones, roughly 85% of which are singletons. Jointly, the top ten make up around 8.6% of the sample.

Collaborating institutions collected whole blood in K2EDTA tubes following their own protocols. For TCRbeta analysis, collaborators shipped samples as frozen whole blood, isolated PBMCs, or DNA extracted from either of those sample types. With regard to this clone: It has no known antigen specificity. The input lacks base qualities; no much larger clone sits a single base away.

The CDR3 has 14 amino acids, counting the end cysteine and phenylalanine. Solely the CDR3 DNA is kept, with 42 bases framed from the first base. The germline ends are 16 bases apart after V is trimmed by 6 bases and J by 5 bases. In the germline V gene, CDR1 corresponds to SNHLY and CDR2 to FYNNEI. Overall results and qualifications from the work: The amount of clinical and demographic metadata varied by source and participant and was provided uncurated.

The sample comprised peripheral blood. Recombination connected TRBV2 to TRBJ2-5, with the D gene call left open. The receptor was isolated from a man aged 45-65 years with active or convalescent COVID-19. The nucleotides are TGTGCCAGCAGACCCACGTACAATATTGAGACCCAGTACTTC. This sequence encodes CASRPTYNIETQYF.